Each of the 20 T cell receptor beta chains below was sequenced from the same sample in a study of cytomegalovirus exposure and HLA in healthy donors. PCR was performed using 60 Vbeta and 13 Jbeta primers. The method was immunoSEQ multiplex PCR; TCRdb's version includes in-frame clones alone and lacks a portion of them. Here the sample spans some 100,000 clones, 65% to 75% being singletons. Source material: PBMCs. Receptors originate from a woman aged 18-29 years in good health and CMV-seropositive.

This chain connects TRBV25-1 to TRBJ2-3; D perhaps matches TRBD1 (5 bases). This CDR3 has 14 amino acids. Trimming pared 1 base from V and 4 bases from J, leaving 9 bases between. Germline CDR1 and CDR2: MGHDK and SYGVNS. CDR3 nucleotides: TGTGCCAGCAGTGAATTAAGACAGTCAGATACGCAGTATTTT. As protein: CASSELRQSDTQYF.

CDR3 protein: CASSYSRYEQFF. In nucleotides, the CDR3 is TGTGCCAGCAGCTATAGTCGCTATGAGCAGTTCTTC. V is TRBV11-2 and J is TRBJ2-1; D gene uncertain. Germline assignment: CDR1 SGHAT and CDR2 FQNNGV. The CDR3 extends over 12 amino acids. Between the trimmed V and J ends, which lost 4 bases and 8 bases, there was a span of 9 bases.

The rearrangement joins TRBV4-1 to TRBJ2-2, with D possibly TRBD1 on 6 matching bases. The V gene lost 3 bases and the J gene lost 3 bases, with 20 bases spanning the gap. This CDR3 region has 18 residues. The germline gives CDR1 MGHRA, CDR2 YSYEKL. The CDR3 nucleotides read TGCGCCAGCAGCCAGACTCGACTACAGGGTTCAGACACCGGGGAGCTGTTTTTT. Amino acid sequence: CASSQTRLQGSDTGELFF.

This chain links TRBV5-1 with TRBJ2-7; TRBD1 might be the D (6 bases). The CDR3 is 15 residues long. CDR1 and CDR2 (germline): SGHRS, YFSETQ. Trimming removed 4 bases at V and 0 bases at J, with 14 bases between. Written as DNA, the CDR3 is TGCGCCAGCAGCCAAGACGGGACATTCTCCTACGAGCAGTACTTC. It translates to CASSQDGTFSYEQYF.

The genes are TRBV29-1 and TRBJ1-2; a weak D match, TRBD1 (6 bases). With 3 bases removed from V and 5 bases from J, the gap between germline ends came to 13 bases. Germline values: CDR1 SQVTM, CDR2 ANQGSEA. This CDR3 region has 13 residues. The CDR3 nucleotides are TGCAGCGTTGAGTCAGGGGCTACTTATGGCTACACCTTC. It encodes CSVESGATYGYTF.

V and J are TRBV30 and TRBJ1-3, with TRBD1 matching over 8 bases. Germline V gene sequence: CDR1 GTSNPN, CDR2 SVGIG (reference sequence). This CDR3 region has 14 residues. Trimming removed 6 bases from V and 0 bases from J; junction bases left unmatched: 4. The CDR3 loop is CACRGLGSGNTIYF. The CDR3 nucleotides are TGTGCCTGCAGGGGGCTAGGCTCTGGAAACACCATATATTTT.

The V gene is TRBV7-2, the J gene TRBJ2-2, with a tentative D call TRBD1 (6 bases). V lost 4 bases to trimming and J lost 5 bases, with 14 bases between them. Per the germline V gene, CDR1 is SGHTA and CDR2 is FQGNSA. The CDR3 is made up of 15 amino acids. CDR3 nucleotide sequence: TGTGCCAGCAGCTACTCTACAGGGTGGACCGGGGAGCTGTTTTTT. Protein product: CASSYSTGWTGELFF.

The rearrangement uses TRBV4-3 and TRBJ2-7; the D gene is possibly TRBD1 (6 bases). Germline-derived CDR1 and CDR2 are LGHNA and YSLEER. CDR3 length: 15 residues. The V end lost 0 bases, the J end lost 4 bases, and 13 bases lay between the germline ends. CDR3 amino acids: CASSQDMDRLYEQYF. In DNA form, the CDR3 reads TGCGCCAGCAGCCAAGATATGGACAGACTATACGAGCAGTACTTC.

This clone was detected once. The gene calls are TRBV7-2 and TRBJ2-1; 16 nucleotides match TRBD2. The CDR3 is 16 residues long. Germline V gene sequence: CDR1 SGHTA, CDR2 FQGNSA. V shed 3 bases and J 10 bases; nucleotides not matched to a gene: 6. DNA for the CDR3: TGTGCCAGCAGCTTGTCCGGGACTAGCGGGAGGGGGGAGCAGTTCTTC. Amino acid sequence: CASSLSGTSGRGEQFF.

The V call is TRBV5-6, the J call TRBJ2-5, with TRBD2 identical over 7 bases. TRBJ2-7 matches the DNA end more closely, so the J call is doubtful. There are 14 residues in the CDR3. CDR1 is SGHDT, CDR2 YYEEEE, per germline. The CDR3 nucleotides read TGTGCCAGCAGCTTTGGGCTAGCGGTCTACGAGCAGTACTTC. It specifies CASSFGLAVYEQYF.

This rearrangement joins TRBV6-1 to TRBJ2-7, with 8 nucleotides matching TRBD1. Trimming removed 3 bases from V and 5 bases from J; junction bases left unmatched: 12. The germline V gene encodes CDR1 MNHNS and CDR2 SASEGT. CDR3 length equals 16 residues. The CDR3, as DNA: TGTGCCAGCAGTGATGAACAGGGGGATAGAATCGACGAGCAGTACTTC. It translates to CASSDEQGDRIDEQYF.

This clone was picked up a small number of times. This sequence joins TRBV7-9 and TRBJ2-5, with a weak D call TRBD1 (5 bases). Germline V CDR1 and CDR2: SEHNR, FQNEAQ (reference sequence). The length of the CDR3 is 12 residues. V was trimmed by 5 bases and J by 5 bases, leaving 9 bases between them. CDR3 sequence: CASSKTAETQYF. The CDR3 coding sequence is TGTGCCAGCAGCAAGACAGCGGAGACCCAGTACTTC.

The chain uses TRBV5-1 and TRBJ2-7, with 8 bases lining up with TRBD2. J lost 2 bases, V lost 5 bases, and 6 bases had no gene match. The CDR3 sequence is 14 residues long. Germline V CDR1 and CDR2: SGHRS, YFSETQ. Written as DNA, the CDR3 is TGCGCCAGCAGGGAGGCGGGAGGTCCCTACGAGCAGTACTTC. It specifies CASREAGGPYEQYF.

V usage is TRBV18 and J usage is TRBJ1-1, with 9 nucleotides matching TRBD1. Looked up from germline, CDR1 is KGHSH and CDR2 is LQKENI. The J segment lost 7 bases and the V segment lost 2 bases, leaving 11 bases of the junction unmatched. The CDR3 is 16 residues long. The CDR3 sequence: CASSPSPLQGAGEAFF. The CDR3 nucleotides read TGTGCCAGCTCACCAAGTCCCCTACAGGGGGCGGGTGAAGCTTTCTTT. Drawing the rest from reference TRBV18 and TRBJ1-1, the complete variable domain is NAGVMQNPRHLVRRRGQEARLRCSPMKGHSHVYWYRQLPEEGLKFMVYLQKENIIDESGMPKERFSAEFPKEGPSILRIQQVVRGDSAAYFCASSPSPLQGAGEAFFGQGTRLTVV.

The rearrangement joins TRBV25-1 to TRBJ1-1; no firm D call. This CDR3 region has 14 residues. Germline loops: CDR1 MGHDK, CDR2 SYGVNS. The V end lost 1 base, the J end lost 3 bases, and 9 bases lay between the germline ends. Here the CDR3 reads CASSEFGIDTEAFF. The CDR3 bases are TGTGCCAGCAGTGAATTTGGCATTGACACTGAAGCTTTCTTT.

The V call is TRBV7-9, the J call TRBJ1-2, with 10 bases matching TRBD1. This CDR3 contains 15 residues. CDR1 is SEHNR, CDR2 FQNEAQ, per germline (reference sequence). V shed 5 bases and J 5 bases; nucleotides not matched to a gene: 8. Here the CDR3 DNA reads TGTGCCAGCAGCCCCGGGACAGGGGTATATTATGGCTACACCTTC. Encoded protein: CASSPGTGVYYGYTF.

This clone showed up just a few times. This chain links TRBV30 with TRBJ2-3; a weak D match, TRBD2 (5 bases). CDR3 length equals 13 residues. CDR1 and CDR2 from the germline V gene are GTSNPN and SVGIG (reference sequence). V was clipped by 5 bases and J by 6 bases, with 15 bases between them. The CDR3 reads CAWEAPTGDTQYF. The CDR3 DNA reads TGTGCCTGGGAAGCCCCCACGGGGGATACGCAGTATTTT.

The V gene is TRBV6-1, the J gene TRBJ2-7, with TRBD2 identical over 7 bases. Trimming removed 8 bases from V and 2 bases from J; junction bases left unmatched: 3. The CDR3 runs 12 residues. From germline, CDR1 is MNHNS and CDR2 SASEGT. The CDR3, as DNA: TGTGCCAGCGAGCGGGAAACCTACGAGCAGTACTTC. It is translated as CASERETYEQYF.

The chain carries TRBV19 and TRBJ1-1; D is undetermined. Germline V lookup: CDR1 LNHDA, CDR2 SQIVND (reference sequence). The V end was cut by 5 bases, the J end by 4 bases, with 17 bases between. This CDR3 contains 15 residues. CDR3: CASSATPSVGTEAFF. In DNA, the CDR3 is TGTGCCAGTAGTGCCACCCCTTCGGTCGGCACTGAAGCTTTCTTT.

Comments on this clone: A much bigger clone sits one base away, suggesting this may be a read error. The same CDR3 arises from other DNA sequences in this sample as well. The chain joins TRBV28 to TRBJ2-5; 8 positions agree with TRBD1. The J call may be incorrect, as the DNA end agrees better with TRBJ2-7. The CDR3 is 13 amino acids. In germline, CDR1 is MDHEN, CDR2 SYDVKM. The CDR3 DNA follows: TGTGCCAGCAAGCGGACAGGGACCTACGAGCAGTACTTC. Its translation is CASKRTGTYEQYF.